The 29 T cell receptor beta chains below were found in one sample sequenced in a study of cytomegalovirus exposure and HLA in healthy donors. Use of 60 Vbeta and 13 Jbeta primers characterized the PCR. Profiled with immunoSEQ multiplex PCR; TCRdb holds only in-frame clones, not every one. Here the sample spans 150,000 to 200,000 clones, around 84% being singletons. The sequenced sample was PBMCs. These TCRs come from a woman in her forties in good health and CMV-seronegative.

This chain joins TRBV19 and TRBJ2-5; 8 bases are shared with TRBD2. The CDR3 consists of 17 residues. V lost 3 bases to trimming and J lost 5 bases; unmatched junction nucleotides: 14. Germline V lookup: CDR1 LNHDA, CDR2 SQIVND (reference sequence). For the CDR3, the DNA is TGTGCCAGTAGTATTGTCGCTTCTGGGGCGGGGGGTGAGACCCAGTACTTC. Translated, it gives CASSIVASGAGGETQYF.

The V and J genes are TRBV2 and TRBJ1-1, with 7 positions matching TRBD1. V gave up 4 bases and J gave up 10 bases; unmatched junction bases: 15. This CDR3 comprises 15 residues. The germline CDR1 and CDR2 sequences are SNHLY and FYNNEI. The CDR3 loop is CASSAQGTAERGAFF. CDR3 nucleotide sequence: TGTGCCAGCAGTGCTCAAGGGACAGCCGAACGGGGAGCTTTCTTT. The full variable domain, its missing parts supplied by reference TRBV2 and TRBJ1-1, is EPEVTQTPSHQVTQMGQEVILRCVPISNHLYFYWYRQILGQKVEFLVSFYNNEISEKSEIFDDQFSVERPDGSNFTLKIRSTKLEDSAMYFCASSAQGTAERGAFFGQGTRLTVV.

The chain combines TRBV2 with TRBJ2-7, with 10 bases that match TRBD2. After removal of 0 bases from V and 6 bases from J, the junction contained 5 bases not matched to a gene. CDR1 SNHLY and CDR2 FYNNEI come from the germline V gene. This CDR3 region has 15 residues. CDR3 nucleotides: TGTGCCAGCAGTGAAGCTAGCGGGGGGCCTCTCGAGCAGTACTTC. Encoded protein: CASSEASGGPLEQYF.

The chain joins TRBV7-8 to TRBJ1-2; 8 bases match TRBD1. Trimming took 2 bases from V and 3 from J; bases not matched to a gene: 11. This CDR3 region has 17 residues. CDR1 and CDR2 from the germline V gene are SGHVS and FQNEAQ. The CDR3 loop is CASSLWLPGTGDYGYTF. The DNA of the CDR3 is TGTGCCAGCAGCTTATGGTTACCCGGGACAGGTGACTATGGCTACACCTTC.

The chain employs TRBV7-8 and TRBJ2-7; D may be TRBD1 (7 bases). The CDR3 runs to 16 residues. The germline V and J ends were trimmed by 5 bases and 2 bases, with 19 bases remaining between them. Germline loops: CDR1 SGHVS, CDR2 FQNEAQ. Here the CDR3 DNA reads TGTGCCAGCAGCCAGGGGGGCGGGACGGGGACCTACGAGCAGTACTTC. Translated, it gives CASSQGGGTGTYEQYF.

The chain employs TRBV7-8 and TRBJ1-5, with D possibly matching TRBD1 (6 bases). V lost 5 bases and J lost 6, with 11 bases in between. The CDR3 sequence is 13 residues long. The V gene's germline CDR1 is SGHVS and CDR2 FQNEAQ. CDR3 DNA: TGTGCCAGCAGCCAACAGGGTCCTCAGCCCCAGCATTTT. It yields the protein CASSQQGPQPQHF.

This chain links TRBV5-1 with TRBJ2-6, with D perhaps matching TRBD1 (5 bases). Between the trimmed V and J ends, which lost 4 bases and 0 bases, there was a span of 11 bases. CDR3 length equals 16 residues. CDR1 and CDR2 (germline): SGHRS, YFSETQ. The DNA of the CDR3 is TGCGCCAGCAGCATTTCAGGGTCCTCTGGGGCCAACGTCCTGACTTTC. It specifies CASSISGSSGANVLTF.

The gene calls are TRBV7-9 and TRBJ1-1, with TRBD1 matching 10 bases. Trimming at V came to 5 bases and at J to 10 bases, leaving 16 bases not matched to a gene. Germline V gene data show CDR1 as SEHNR and CDR2 as FQNEAQ (reference sequence). The CDR3 spans 16 residues. CDR3 nucleotide sequence: TGTGCCAGCAGCCAGGTCAGAGGACAGGGGGGAGTGTTAGCTTTCTTT. The encoded protein is CASSQVRGQGGVLAFF.

The V call is TRBV18, the J call TRBJ1-1; D gene unclear. CDR1 and CDR2 (germline): KGHSH, LQKENI. Trimming cost V 4 bases and J 4 bases, with 13 bases left between them. CDR3 length: 14 amino acids. CDR3 in DNA: TGTGCCAGCTCACAGGAAGGGCGGGGCACTGAAGCTTTCTTT. Translated: CASSQEGRGTEAFF.

This chain connects TRBV11-2 to TRBJ1-2, with a possible D match to TRBD1 (6 bases). Between the trimmed V and J ends, which lost 3 bases and 2 bases, there was a span of 13 bases. Germline V gene lookup returns CDR1 SGHAT and CDR2 FQNNGV. The CDR3 is made up of 15 amino acids. In DNA, the CDR3 is TGTGCCAGCAGCTTCCCATGGACAGCAAACTATGGCTACACCTTC. Translation: CASSFPWTANYGYTF.

For the CDR3, the DNA is TGTGCCAGTAGTATAAGAGGACAGGGAGGCTATGGCTACACCTTC. Translating gives CASSIRGQGGYGYTF. The genes are TRBV19 and TRBJ1-2; 8 bases are shared with TRBD1. V gave up 2 bases and J gave up 4 bases; unmatched junction bases: 6. Germline V CDR1 and CDR2: LNHDA, SQIVND (reference sequence). This CDR3 is 15 amino acids long.

The V call is TRBV5-4, the J call TRBJ2-5, with 12 nucleotides matching TRBD1. The DNA matches TRBJ2-7 better at its end, which makes the J call doubtful. The germline V gene encodes CDR1 SGHNT and CDR2 YYREEE (reference sequence). The length of the CDR3 is 15 residues. The CDR3 reads CASSLRDRGRYEQYF. The CDR3 bases are TGTGCCAGCAGCCTACGGGACAGGGGGCGGTACGAGCAGTACTTC.

This sequence joins TRBV28 and TRBJ1-2; D might be TRBD1 (5 bases). V was clipped by 5 bases and J by 5 bases, with 18 bases between them. The CDR3 covers 15 residues. CDR1 and CDR2 from the germline V gene are MDHEN and SYDVKM. The CDR3 DNA reads TGTGCCAGCAGTCCGCGTTTGGGGAGGGGATATGGCTACACCTTC. Amino acid sequence: CASSPRLGRGYGYTF.

The table lists this clone with a few counts. The chain recombines TRBV2 with TRBJ2-5; TRBD2 matches at 7 bases. Germline lookup yields CDR1 SNHLY and CDR2 FYNNEI. Trimming removed 5 bases from V and 5 bases from J; junction bases left unmatched: 11. This CDR3 spans 15 amino acids. CDR3 sequence reads: CASSPLAGLSETQYF. The CDR3, as DNA: TGTGCCAGCAGTCCCTTAGCGGGTCTGTCGGAGACCCAGTACTTC.

V is TRBV20-1 and J is TRBJ1-1, with D perhaps TRBD1 (5 bases). This CDR3 has 11 amino acids. The germline CDR1 and CDR2 sequences are DFQATT and SNEGSKA (reference sequence). Trimming removed 2 bases at V and 11 bases at J, with 12 bases between. CDR3 nucleotide sequence: TGCAGTGCTAGATCGGCAGGGTGGGCTTTCTTT. It yields the protein CSARSAGWAFF.

The chain joins TRBV28 to TRBJ2-7; TRBD1 agrees at 7 bases. Trimming removed 7 bases from V and 3 bases from J; junction bases left unmatched: 6. CDR3 length equals 13 residues. Germline lookup yields CDR1 MDHEN and CDR2 SYDVKM. For the CDR3, the DNA is TGTGCCAGCAAACGGACAGGCAACTACGAGCAGTACTTC. Encoded protein: CASKRTGNYEQYF.

This clone was counted a single time. This chain uses TRBV2 with TRBJ2-5, with a possible D match to TRBD2 (6 bases). Trimming took off 6 bases at V and 5 bases at J, with 13 bases between the two ends. This CDR3 has 13 residues. From germline, CDR1 is SNHLY and CDR2 FYNNEI. The CDR3 loop reads CASRITGLETQYF. In nucleotides, the CDR3 is TGTGCCAGCAGGATAACGGGACTGGAGACCCAGTACTTC.

This chain uses TRBV5-4 with TRBJ1-2, with 7 nucleotides matching TRBD1. This CDR3 spans 16 amino acids. CDR1 and CDR2 (germline): SGHNT, YYREEE (reference sequence). The trim removed 5 bases at V and 0 bases at J, leaving 10 bases unmatched. CDR3 protein: CASRRGTASSNYGYTF. CDR3 coding DNA: TGTGCCAGCAGGAGAGGGACAGCCTCCTCTAACTATGGCTACACCTTC.

This rearrangement joins TRBV6-5 to TRBJ2-5, with D possibly being TRBD2 (6 bases). The V gene's germline CDR1 is MNHEY and CDR2 SVGAGI. The CDR3 runs 14 residues. V shed 2 bases and J shed 2 bases, with 9 bases lying between them. CDR3: CASSYDGGQETQYF. DNA of the CDR3: TGTGCCAGCAGTTACGACGGGGGTCAAGAGACCCAGTACTTC.

CDR3 bases: TGTGCCAGCAGTTACGCGGACAGGTCCAGAGACACCATATATTTT. Its translation: CASSYADRSRDTIYF. This sequence joins TRBV6-5 and TRBJ1-3, with TRBD1 matching 7 bases. V shed 2 bases and J 8 bases; nucleotides not matched to a gene: 9. Looked up from germline, CDR1 is MNHEY and CDR2 is SVGAGI. The CDR3 is 15 amino acids.

The chain is built from TRBV19 and TRBJ2-7, with 10 bases fitting TRBD1. J gave up 4 bases and V 5 bases, and 5 bases lay outside the gene matches. This CDR3 is 14 amino acids long. Germline CDR1 reads LNHDA; CDR2 reads SQIVND (reference sequence). In nucleotides, the CDR3 is TGTGCCAGTAGTGCCCGGGACAGGGGTTACGAGCAGTACTTC. Protein sequence: CASSARDRGYEQYF.

This chain links TRBV5-1 with TRBJ2-4; D not resolved. The ends were cut back, 0 bases at V and 2 bases at J, with 3 bases in the middle. The CDR3 spans 13 residues. In germline, CDR1 is SGHRS, CDR2 YFSETQ. This CDR3 reads CASSLASKNIQYF. CDR3 bases: TGCGCCAGCAGCTTGGCCTCCAAAAACATTCAGTACTTC.

The chain is built from TRBV7-3 and TRBJ1-6; possibly TRBD1 for D (6 bases). The CDR3 sequence is 15 residues long. The V gene lost 5 bases and the J gene lost 8 bases, with 16 bases spanning the gap. CDR1 SGHTA and CDR2 FQGTGA come from the germline V gene. CDR3: CASSLRGGLYSPLHF. Written as DNA, the CDR3 is TGTGCCAGCAGCCTACGGGGGGGGCTCTATTCACCCCTCCACTTT.

CDR3 residues: CARGAGGGGKWDGYTF. The CDR3 nucleotides are TGTGCCAGGGGGGCTGGGGGGGGCGGTAAGTGGGATGGCTACACCTTC. The chain couples TRBV7-9 to TRBJ1-2, with D possibly being TRBD1 (6 bases). Trimming pared 9 bases from V and 6 bases from J, leaving 26 bases between. CDR1 is SEHNR and CDR2 is FQNEAQ in the germline V gene (reference sequence). The CDR3 spans 16 residues. The full variable domain, completed using reference TRBV7-9 and TRBJ1-2, is DTGVSQNPRHKITKRGQNVTFRCDPISEHNRLYWYRQTLGQGPEFLTYFQNEAQLEKSRLLSDRFSAERPKGSFSTLEIQRTEQGDSAMYLCARGAGGGGKWDGYTFGSGTRLTVV.

The chain carries TRBV28 and TRBJ2-3; the D gene is possibly TRBD2 (6 bases). The V gene lost 6 bases and the J gene lost 1 base, with 11 bases spanning the gap. The CDR3 is 14 residues long. CDR1 and CDR2 from the germline V gene are MDHEN and SYDVKM. The CDR3: CASRRRGGTDTQYF. CDR3 sequence (DNA): TGTGCCAGCAGGAGGCGGGGCGGCACAGATACGCAGTATTTT.

Here the CDR3 DNA reads TGTGCCAGCAGCTTAATGGGGTCCTCGGGGGCTGAAGCTTTCTTT. This sequence encodes CASSLMGSSGAEAFF. The chain combines TRBV7-6 with TRBJ1-1; a possible D gene is TRBD1 (5 bases). CDR3 length equals 15 residues. CDR1 is SGHVS, CDR2 FNYEAQ, per germline. V shed 2 bases and J shed 6 bases, with 16 bases lying between them.

V and J are TRBV27 and TRBJ1-2; 8 bases fit TRBD1. Germline V gives CDR1 MNHEY, CDR2 SMNVEV (reference sequence). CDR3 length: 17 amino acids. With 8 bases clipped from V and 9 bases from J, the junction kept 23 bases outside the gene matches. The CDR3 is CASPDPRGPISNLRYTF. CDR3 DNA: TGTGCCAGCCCTGATCCCAGGGGGCCCATTTCAAATCTTCGCTACACCTTC.

About this clone: An end of the junction differs from the germline gene, which may be a read error. Other DNA sequences of this sample code for an identical CDR3. This rearrangement joins TRBV10-1 to TRBJ2-7; D is possibly TRBD1 or TRBD2 (6 bases each). This CDR3 comprises 13 residues. Germline-derived CDR1 and CDR2 are WNHNN and SYGVQD (reference sequence). DNA for the CDR3: TGCGCCAGAAGTGGGGGGCCGACCTACGAGCAGTACTTC. Its translation: CARSGGPTYEQYF.

The genes are TRBV5-1 and TRBJ2-1; D gene uncertain. V dropped 3 bases and J dropped 7 bases, with 8 bases sitting between them. CDR3 length: 12 amino acids. Germline CDR1 is SGHRS and CDR2 is YFSETQ. DNA of the CDR3: TGCGCCAGCAGCTCGAGATGGAATGAGCAGTTCTTC. Its protein is CASSSRWNEQFF.